The next 24 T cell receptor beta chains were all read from a single sample in a study of cytomegalovirus exposure and HLA in healthy donors. The PCR employed 60 Vbeta primers together with 13 Jbeta primers. Sequencing used immunoSEQ multiplex PCR; TCRdb keeps in-frame clones, though not all of them. In the table there are hundreds of thousands of clones, over 60% of which are singletons. Sequenced: PBMCs. These receptor sequences come from a male donor in good health and CMV-seronegative.

The chain employs TRBV7-2 and TRBJ2-7; maybe TRBD2 (5 bases). V was shortened by 5 bases and J by 1 base, with 15 bases between the two germline ends. This CDR3 contains 15 residues. Germline lookup yields CDR1 SGHTA and CDR2 FQGNSA. The CDR3 region is CASSPGIASSYEQYF. As DNA, the CDR3 is TGTGCCAGCAGCCCAGGAATAGCGAGTTCCTACGAGCAGTACTTC.

As to this clone: Other nucleotide sequences in the sample specify the same CDR3. This chain links TRBV7-2 with TRBJ1-6; no definite D call. Germline values: CDR1 SGHTA, CDR2 FQGNSA. This CDR3 is built from 13 residues. The germline V and J ends were trimmed by 4 bases and 4 bases, with 5 bases remaining between them. CDR3 region: CASSSRYNSPLHF. The CDR3 DNA is TGTGCCAGCAGCTCCAGGTATAATTCACCCCTCCACTTT.

The chain links TRBV29-1 to TRBJ2-7; 12 positions match TRBD1. The CDR3 covers 14 residues. V trimming: 5 bases; J trimming: 3 bases; junction bases outside the gene matches: 5. In germline, CDR1 is SQVTM, CDR2 ANQGSEA. The CDR3 spells CSVTGTGGSYEQYF. CDR3 bases: TGCAGCGTTACCGGGACAGGGGGCAGCTACGAGCAGTACTTC.

This chain uses TRBV5-6 with TRBJ2-5; TRBD2 matches 8 bases. Germline V gene data show CDR1 as SGHDT and CDR2 as YYEEEE. The trim removed 0 bases at V and 5 bases at J, leaving 6 bases unmatched. CDR3 size: 15 residues. The CDR3 sequence is CASSLGGGPYETQYF. The CDR3 DNA reads as TGTGCCAGCAGCTTGGGCGGGGGGCCCTACGAGACCCAGTACTTC.

This chain links TRBV7-9 with TRBJ2-3; D is ambiguous. From germline, CDR1 is SEHNR and CDR2 FQNEAQ (reference sequence). With 4 bases removed from V and 6 bases from J, the gap between germline ends came to 8 bases. The CDR3 runs to 12 residues. CDR3 loop: CASSYDWDTQYF. The CDR3 bases are TGTGCCAGCAGCTACGACTGGGATACGCAGTATTTT.

The chain uses TRBV5-1 and TRBJ2-5; 11 bases are shared with TRBD1. CDR3 length equals 16 residues. CDR1 SGHRS and CDR2 YFSETQ come from the germline V gene. Trimming cost V 2 bases and J 2 bases; bases outside gene matches: 5. CDR3 sequence reads: CASSFGTGGGQETQYF. As DNA, the CDR3 is TGCGCCAGCAGCTTCGGGACAGGGGGTGGACAAGAGACCCAGTACTTC.

This clone appeared a few times. V is TRBV21-1 and J is TRBJ2-1; the DNA was not compared with TRBD1, the D call given in the table. TRBV21-1 corresponds to a pseudogene. The CDR3 consists of 16 residues. The CDR3 DNA follows: TGTGCCAGCAGCAAAGCGCAGGGGACAGGGCCCGGGGAGCAGTTCTTC. Its protein product is CASSKAQGTGPGEQFF.

The chain joins TRBV7-9 to TRBJ2-7, with D uncertain. Germline values: CDR1 SEHNR, CDR2 FQNEAQ (reference sequence). CDR3 length: 11 amino acids. Trimming cost V 3 bases and J 2 bases, with 2 bases left between them. DNA of the CDR3: TGTGCCAGCAGCTTCACCTACGAGCAGTACTTC. It specifies CASSFTYEQYF.

The chain recombines TRBV5-1 with TRBJ2-7; 10 bases line up with TRBD1. The germline V gene encodes CDR1 SGHRS and CDR2 YFSETQ. V shed 4 bases and J 4 bases; nucleotides not matched to a gene: 17. This CDR3 has 18 residues. The DNA for the CDR3 is TGCGCCAGCAGCCCACTACAAACCGGGACAGGGGAACGGTACGAGCAGTACTTC. Translation: CASSPLQTGTGERYEQYF.

The rearrangement uses TRBV9 and TRBJ2-7, with D possibly being TRBD1 (5 bases). This CDR3 is 16 amino acids long. The V end lost 2 bases, the J end lost 1 base, and 16 bases lay between the germline ends. CDR1 and CDR2 from the germline V gene are SGDLS and YYNGEE. CDR3 in amino acids: CASSVGTGQGSYEQYF. CDR3 in DNA: TGTGCCAGCAGCGTGGGCACCGGCCAGGGTTCCTACGAGCAGTACTTC.

This chain uses TRBV4-2 with TRBJ2-7; TRBD2 is a possible D gene (5 bases). The germline gives CDR1 LGHNA, CDR2 YNFKEQ. This CDR3 comprises 15 residues. V was trimmed by 0 bases and J by 6 bases, leaving 15 bases between them. The CDR3 protein is CASSQDLSEVLEQYF. The CDR3 DNA follows: TGTGCCAGCAGCCAAGATCTCTCGGAGGTTCTCGAGCAGTACTTC.

The rearrangement uses TRBV7-2 and TRBJ1-3; D possibly corresponds to TRBD1 (5 bases). Germline CDR1 and CDR2: SGHTA and FQGNSA. This CDR3 spans 16 amino acids. The ends were cut back, 1 base at V and 4 bases at J, with 14 bases in the middle. This CDR3 is CASSLVGGKSGNTIYF. In DNA form, the CDR3 reads TGTGCCAGCAGCTTAGTCGGGGGGAAAAGCGGAAACACCATATATTTT.

This sequence joins TRBV4-1 and TRBJ2-2; 8 bases agree with TRBD1. Per the germline V gene, CDR1 is MGHRA and CDR2 is YSYEKL. Unmatched junction bases numbered 2, after V lost 3 bases and J lost 5 bases. The CDR3 is 14 residues long. CDR3 in amino acids: CASSHQGATGELFF. CDR3 in DNA: TGCGCCAGCAGCCATCAGGGGGCGACCGGGGAGCTGTTTTTT.

The rearrangement joins TRBV7-9 to TRBJ2-5; D is unresolved. Germline lookup yields CDR1 SEHNR and CDR2 FQNEAQ (reference sequence). Trimming took 2 bases from V and 5 from J, leaving 12 bases between them. The CDR3 consists of 14 residues. CDR3 DNA: TGTGCCAGCAGCTTACAGGTCCCCAAGGAGACCCAGTACTTC. It specifies CASSLQVPKETQYF.

This chain joins TRBV5-1 and TRBJ1-1, with D perhaps TRBD1 (6 bases). Trimming removed 1 base from V and 2 bases from J, with 15 bases in between. Germline V gene data show CDR1 as SGHRS and CDR2 as YFSETQ. There are 16 residues in the CDR3. The CDR3 DNA reads as TGCGCCAGCAGCTTGAGGATCCAGGGGCATAACACTGAAGCTTTCTTT. Encoded protein: CASSLRIQGHNTEAFF. Full variable domain (remainder filled in from reference TRBV5-1 and TRBJ1-1): KAGVTQTPRYLIKTRGQQVTLSCSPISGHRSVSWYQQTPGQGLQFLFEYFSETQRNKGNFPGRFSGRQFSNSRSEMNVSTLELGDSALYLCASSLRIQGHNTEAFFGQGTRLTVV.

This clone has just one count. An end of the junction does not agree with germline; a read error may underlie this. V and J are TRBV7-7 and TRBJ2-5; TRBD2 matches at 12 bases. The CDR3 loop spans 16 amino acids. Germline V gene lookup returns CDR1 SSHAT and CDR2 FNYEAQ (reference sequence). DNA for the CDR3: TGTGCTAGCAGCTCAGACCTAGCGGGAGGGAGGGAGACCCAGTACTTC. As protein: CASSSDLAGGRETQYF. Variable domain in full (rest from reference TRBV7-7 and TRBJ2-5): GAGVSQSPRYKVTKRGQDVTLRCDPISSHATLYWYQQALGQGPEFLTYFNYEAQPDKSGLPSDRFSAERPEGSISTLTIQRTEQRDSAMYRCASSSDLAGGRETQYFGPGTRLLVL.

This chain links TRBV28 with TRBJ1-2, with D unresolved. This CDR3 has 15 amino acids. In germline, CDR1 is MDHEN, CDR2 SYDVKM. The ends were cut back, 5 bases at V and 5 bases at J, with 18 bases in the middle. The chain's CDR3 is CASSPAVADLYGYTF. In DNA form, the CDR3 reads TGTGCCAGCAGTCCCGCGGTGGCAGACCTATATGGCTACACCTTC.

This chain joins TRBV28 and TRBJ2-3; 7 bases match TRBD2. Germline CDR1 and CDR2: MDHEN and SYDVKM. V was clipped by 6 bases and J by 3 bases; unmatched bases: 6. CDR3 length: 14 residues. This chain's CDR3 is CASSGGRGTDTQYF. CDR3 in DNA: TGTGCCAGCAGCGGGGGGAGAGGGACAGATACGCAGTATTTT. Looking up the rest from reference TRBV28 and TRBJ2-3 gives the full variable domain: DVKVTQSSRYLVKRTGEKVFLECVQDMDHENMFWYRQDPGLGLRLIYFSYDVKMKEKGDIPEGYSVSREKKERFSLILESASTNQTSMYLCASSGGRGTDTQYFGPGTRLTVL.

The sample holds a few counts of this clone. The V call is TRBV18, the J call TRBJ2-7; D might be TRBD2 (6 bases). The CDR3 totals 15 residues. The germline V gene has CDR1 KGHSH and CDR2 LQKENI. V lost 6 bases to trimming and J lost 2 bases, with 17 bases between them. DNA for the CDR3: TGTGCCAGCTCGCCCTTTCAAGGCGGGACCTACGAGCAGTACTTC. Residues: CASSPFQGGTYEQYF.

A few counts support this clone. J is TRBJ1-3 and V is TRBV27, with a tentative D call TRBD1 (6 bases). V shed 7 bases and J shed 4 bases, with 17 bases lying between them. Germline CDR1 reads MNHEY; CDR2 reads SMNVEV (reference sequence). This CDR3 is 15 amino acids long. Here the CDR3 DNA reads TGTGCCAGCAAACCGGAAAGGGGGAAGGGAAACACCATATATTTT. Translated: CASKPERGKGNTIYF.

The rearrangement links TRBV5-1 to TRBJ2-7; 13 bases match TRBD2. CDR1 is SGHRS and CDR2 is YFSETQ in the germline V gene. V was clipped by 4 bases and J by 8 bases; unmatched bases: 6. This CDR3 is built from 14 residues. CDR3 amino acids: CASSPGLAGPKQYF. CDR3 nucleotide sequence: TGCGCCAGCAGCCCGGGACTAGCGGGGCCGAAGCAGTACTTC.

This rearrangement joins TRBV27 to TRBJ1-2; D gene unclear. Germline V gene sequence: CDR1 MNHEY, CDR2 SMNVEV (reference sequence). V was cut by 5 bases and J by 4 bases, with 11 bases left in between. The CDR3 contains 13 residues. The DNA of the CDR3 is TGTGCCAGCAGTGGGAGAAGTTCCTATGGCTACACCTTC. This codes for CASSGRSSYGYTF.

The chain uses TRBV28 and TRBJ1-4; D is perhaps TRBD1 (6 bases). CDR1 MDHEN and CDR2 SYDVKM come from the germline V gene. V lost 8 bases and J lost 7, with 17 bases in between. This CDR3 spans 14 amino acids. CDR3 in amino acids: CASVGTARGEKLFF. CDR3 DNA: TGTGCCAGCGTGGGGACGGCCAGGGGTGAAAAACTGTTTTTT.

This clone was found a few times. The CDR3 DNA sequence: TGTGCCAGCAAAGTTGTAGGGACAGACCCTTGGGGAAATGAAAAACTGTTTTTT. Translation gives CASKVVGTDPWGNEKLFF. The rearrangement uses TRBV28 and TRBJ1-4; 7 bases map to TRBD1. There are 18 residues in the CDR3. Germline lookup yields CDR1 MDHEN and CDR2 SYDVKM. V lost 7 bases and J lost 5; bases outside the gene matches: 19. Complete variable domain (other parts from reference TRBV28 and TRBJ1-4): DVKVTQSSRYLVKRTGEKVFLECVQDMDHENMFWYRQDPGLGLRLIYFSYDVKMKEKGDIPEGYSVSREKKERFSLILESASTNQTSMYLCASKVVGTDPWGNEKLFFGSGTQLSVL.